The present entry profiles one TCR beta chain with its context. The antigen is undetermined. This record comes from a study of CD8+ T cells in alopecia areata. Sequencing templates came from extracted RNA that was reverse transcribed into cDNA. Libraries were prepared by immunoSEQ multiplex PCR; TCRdb keeps only in-frame clonotypes and omits some of them. The sample has some 220,000 clones; more than 45% are singletons. Findings and caveats of the study: Scalp clonality dropped significantly under tofacitinib, as did expanded CD8+ top-100 clones. Between patients, shared TCR sequences were less clear than in mice. This was possibly due in part to HLA diversity in the patient population. Under tofacitinib, numerous expanded lesional clonotypes remained detectable in scalp and blood.

V dropped 4 bases and J dropped 6 bases, with 14 bases sitting between them. CDR1 is SGDLS and CDR2 is YYNGEE in the germline V gene. There are 13 residues in the CDR3. Treatment: oral pan-JAK inhibitor, 5-10 mg twice daily. The gene calls are TRBV9 and TRBJ2-7, with D perhaps TRBD1 or TRBD2 (5 bases each). This sample comprised CD4+ T cells sorted from blood, obtained at week 4, from a patient treated with tofacitinib. This sequence originates from a human donor with alopecia areata. CDR3 loop: CASSPRVEGEQYF. CDR3 DNA: TGTGCCAGCAGCCCCAGGGTCGAGGGCGAGCAGTACTTC.